One and the same sample provided the 19 T cell receptor beta chains below, sequenced in a study of neoadjuvant anti-PD-1 for oral cavity cancer. TCRdb keeps only in-frame clones here, not all; method: immunoSEQ multiplex PCR. The data show roughly 8,100 clones, with 65% to 75% seen just once and around 2.8% held by the top ten. Time point given: after neoadjuvant nivolumab, at surgical resection. This specimen was PBMCs, taken after nivolumab (anti-PD-1) treatment. Receptors originate from a person aged 40 to 85 with oral cavity squamous cell carcinoma.

This clone occurred a few times. The chain has TRBV11-2 and TRBJ1-1; D unclear. Trimming pared 0 bases from V and 0 bases from J, leaving 2 bases between. The CDR3 consists of 13 residues. CDR1 is SGHAT, CDR2 FQNNGV, per germline. CDR3 region: CASSLDVNTEAFF. DNA of the CDR3: TGTGCCAGCAGCTTAGATGTGAACACTGAAGCTTTCTTT.

This clone has more than one count but fewer than ten. The V gene is TRBV28, the J gene TRBJ1-1; tentatively, D is TRBD1 (6 bases). Deletions cut 7 bases from V and 6 bases from J, with 12 bases between. Germline CDR1 is MDHEN and CDR2 is SYDVKM. The CDR3 runs to 12 residues. CDR3 in DNA: TGTGCCAGCATAACAGGGACCTCTGAAGCTTTCTTT. It translates to CASITGTSEAFF.

The CDR3 sequence is CASSGTSGADTQYF. The CDR3 DNA reads as TGTGCCAGCAGTGGGACTAGCGGGGCAGATACGCAGTATTTT. This chain joins TRBV6-4 and TRBJ2-3; 12 bases line up with TRBD2. V lost 4 bases, J lost 4 bases, and 0 bases stayed unmatched. Per the germline V gene, CDR1 is MRHNA and CDR2 is SNTAGT. The CDR3 totals 14 residues.

The CDR3 DNA reads as TGTGCCAGCAGCCGGATCCCAGGGGGCGAAAGCTATGGCTACACCTTC. Its translation is CASSRIPGGESYGYTF. V gene TRBV5-4 combines with J gene TRBJ1-2; the match to TRBD1 covers 8 bases. Trimming at V came to 4 bases and at J to 4 bases, leaving 12 bases not matched to a gene. This CDR3 has 16 residues. Germline lookup yields CDR1 SGHNT and CDR2 YYREEE (reference sequence).

CDR3 protein: CASSLRLVRSAGNTIYF. The DNA of the CDR3 is TGTGCCAGCAGCCTCAGACTCGTCCGATCGGCTGGAAACACCATATATTTT. V usage is TRBV14 and J usage is TRBJ1-3; D unclear. With 4 bases removed from V and 2 bases from J, the gap between germline ends came to 18 bases. Germline V lookup: CDR1 SGHDN, CDR2 FVKESK. This CDR3 is built from 17 residues.

The chain carries TRBV4-1 and TRBJ1-4; no reliable D call. Germline V lookup: CDR1 MGHRA, CDR2 YSYEKL. V was clipped by 5 bases and J by 5 bases, with 15 bases between them. The CDR3 runs to 15 residues. The CDR3 sequence is CASSYEIGVNEKLFF. The CDR3 nucleotides are TGCGCCAGCAGCTATGAGATCGGGGTAAATGAAAAACTGTTTTTT.

The chain is built from TRBV28 and TRBJ1-2, with a possible D match to TRBD1 (5 bases). The V gene lost 7 bases and the J gene lost 0 bases, with 12 bases spanning the gap. Germline V gene data show CDR1 as MDHEN and CDR2 as SYDVKM. The CDR3 extends over 14 amino acids. The CDR3 sequence is CASNTGVSNYGYTF. In DNA form, the CDR3 reads TGTGCCAGCAATACAGGAGTGTCTAACTATGGCTACACCTTC.

This clone was seen a few times. At one of its ends the junction is not consistent with the germline gene, which may arise from a read error. This rearrangement joins TRBV2 to TRBJ1-5; D is undetermined. The CDR3 length is 15 residues. The germline V gene encodes CDR1 SNHLY and CDR2 FYNNEI. CDR3 nucleotide sequence: TGTGCCAGCAGGGAAGAGGCGGGAGCATATCAGCCCCAGCATTTT. Translation gives CASREEAGAYQPQHF.

The chain employs TRBV10-3 and TRBJ1-2; 7 bases line up with TRBD1. The CDR3 has 15 residues. Unmatched junction bases numbered 7, after V lost 2 bases and J lost 4 bases. The germline V gene has CDR1 ENHRY and CDR2 SYGVKD. In DNA form, the CDR3 reads TGTGCCATCAGTGAGACCCGGGACAGCGTCTATGGCTACACCTTC. Its protein product is CAISETRDSVYGYTF.

The J gene is TRBJ2-7, the V gene TRBV29-1, with D possibly being TRBD1 (6 bases). The V gene's germline CDR1 is SQVTM and CDR2 ANQGSEA. This CDR3 has 12 amino acids. Trimming pared 7 bases from V and 3 bases from J, leaving 13 bases between. For the CDR3, the DNA is TGCAGCGGGACGGGACAAGACTACGAGCAGTACTTC. Translated: CSGTGQDYEQYF.

The genes are TRBV7-2 and TRBJ1-1; TRBD1 matches 7 bases. Germline V lookup: CDR1 SGHTA, CDR2 FQGNSA. This CDR3 comprises 13 residues. V trimming: 5 bases; J trimming: 6 bases; junction bases outside the gene matches: 6. This CDR3 is CASSLTGIAEAFF. For the CDR3, the DNA is TGTGCCAGCAGCCTGACAGGGATCGCTGAAGCTTTCTTT.

This clone was found once. The V gene is TRBV19, the J gene TRBJ2-2, with TRBD1 matching 9 bases. V lost 7 bases and J lost 1; bases outside the gene matches: 4. In germline, CDR1 is LNHDA, CDR2 SQIVND (reference sequence). The CDR3 has 15 amino acids. The CDR3 here is CASTGTGKNTGELFF. The CDR3 region has the DNA TGTGCCAGTACTGGGACAGGGAAGAACACCGGGGAGCTGTTTTTT.

This clone was found a few times. The genes are TRBV25-1 and TRBJ1-2; D gene ambiguous. This CDR3 region has 15 residues. Trimming pared 4 bases from V and 4 bases from J, leaving 16 bases between. Germline V gives CDR1 MGHDK, CDR2 SYGVNS. The CDR3 nucleotides are TGTGCCAGCAGTGTTGCGGGAACCAGTTCCTATGGCTACACCTTC. Its protein product is CASSVAGTSSYGYTF.

V usage is TRBV10-2 and J usage is TRBJ2-7; D call uncertain. V lost 0 bases to trimming and J lost 0 bases, with 9 bases between them. CDR3 length: 15 residues. Germline V gives CDR1 WSHSY, CDR2 SAAADI. The CDR3 region is CASSESSGSSYEQYF. The CDR3 DNA sequence: TGCGCCAGCAGTGAGTCGAGTGGCAGCTCCTACGAGCAGTACTTC.

CDR3: CASSRGQGSSEAFF. For the CDR3, the DNA is TGTGCCAGCAGCCGGGGACAGGGTAGTTCTGAAGCTTTCTTT. V usage is TRBV14 and J usage is TRBJ1-1; 9 positions match TRBD1. Germline V lookup: CDR1 SGHDN, CDR2 FVKESK. The J segment lost 6 bases and the V segment lost 4 bases, leaving 6 bases of the junction unmatched. The CDR3 consists of 14 residues.

This clone was counted only a few times. This chain links TRBV6-5 with TRBJ2-7, with D possibly called TRBD1 or TRBD2 (5 bases each). Germline assignment: CDR1 MNHEY and CDR2 SVGAGI. The CDR3 spans 14 residues. V was trimmed by 8 bases and J by 7 bases, leaving 21 bases between them. Here the CDR3 DNA reads TGTGCCAGCGCCTTCGGGACCCGGATGAGGGAGCAGTACTTC. Protein sequence: CASAFGTRMREQYF.

This clone was recorded only once. The chain carries TRBV5-4 and TRBJ2-5; the D is unclear. The CDR3 totals 15 residues. The germline CDR1 and CDR2 sequences are SGHNT and YYREEE (reference sequence). V was shortened by 0 bases and J by 0 bases, with 9 bases between the two germline ends. Here the CDR3 reads CASSLGMGNQETQYF. The CDR3, as DNA: TGTGCCAGCAGCTTGGGAATGGGAAACCAAGAGACCCAGTACTTC. Using reference TRBV5-4 and TRBJ2-5 for the parts outside the CDR3, the full variable domain is ETGVTQSPTHLIKTRGQQVTLRCSSQSGHNTVSWYQQALGQGPQFIFQYYREEENGRGNFPPRFSGLQFPNYSSELNVNALELDDSALYLCASSLGMGNQETQYFGPGTRLLVL.

The V gene is TRBV5-1, the J gene TRBJ1-1; the match to TRBD1 covers 8 bases. V was clipped by 3 bases and J by 3 bases; unmatched bases: 7. The CDR3 has 15 amino acids. Germline V lookup: CDR1 SGHRS, CDR2 YFSETQ. Here the CDR3 reads CASSSRTGRHTEAFF. The DNA for the CDR3 is TGCGCCAGCAGCTCGCGGACAGGGAGACACACTGAAGCTTTCTTT. The whole variable domain, remainder taken from reference TRBV5-1 and TRBJ1-1, is KAGVTQTPRYLIKTRGQQVTLSCSPISGHRSVSWYQQTPGQGLQFLFEYFSETQRNKGNFPGRFSGRQFSNSRSEMNVSTLELGDSALYLCASSSRTGRHTEAFFGQGTRLTVV.

DNA for the CDR3: TGTGCCAGTAGTATAGTTCGCAGTTTCAATCAGCCCCAGCATTTT. This gives the protein CASSIVRSFNQPQHF. The chain carries TRBV19 and TRBJ1-5, with no clear D. Germline lookup yields CDR1 LNHDA and CDR2 SQIVND (reference sequence). The CDR3 is 15 residues long. The ends were cut back, 1 base at V and 3 bases at J, with 10 bases in the middle.